This T cell receptor (beta chain) was documented in a study of blood T cell repertoires in COVID-19 (dated by TCRdb to 2020 to 2021). Study-level background: Samples covering the acute and convalescent phases of COVID-19 were provided by collaborators in the United States, Italy and Spain. The material from the prospective study consisted of cDNA or gDNA derived from T cells, B-cell-depleted T cells, or PBMCs. Where available, HLA class I and class II types were taken from metadata supplied by the sample provider and were not determined by assay-based typing. Samples came from the ongoing ImmuneRACE study (first 160 participants) plus 1,254 subjects from 6 global collaborators. Nearly every sample came with metadata listing a de-identified subject ID, COVID-19 status, age in years and sex. A freely available public database, intended as a resource for researchers studying the immune response to SARS-CoV-2, is where the repertoires were released. Deeply sampled blood TCRbeta repertoires from subjects exposed to, actively infected with, or recovered from COVID-19 were included in the dataset. General findings and caveats noted by the study authors: Clinical and demographic metadata were provided uncurated, with the amount varying by source and participant.

TCRbeta CDR3 regions were amplified from genomic DNA by means of the immunoSEQ Assay, a bias-controlled multiplex PCR. In the authors' own workflow: Nucleated cell counts per sample were estimated from amplification of reference gene primers within the assay. To quantify the absolute abundance of each unique TCRbeta CDR3 rearrangement, sequence reads were collapsed and filtered. For each sample, productive Simpson clonality was calculated as the square root of Simpson's diversity index across productive rearrangements. Entries here come from immuneACCESS through TCRdb and include only in-frame sequences with V and J called. Some clones fail to appear in such tables; in the studies checked, an unresolved V gene covers under half of the shortfall, and the cause of the remainder is unknown. D and trimming were read from the DNA, whereas the V and J calls and clone size are those reported in that table. The sample includes 46,000 or so clones, with over 85% observed a single time. The top ten clones comprise 15% to 20% of the sample.

This clone was found once. It lacks a known antigen. Base-call qualities are not available, and no considerably larger clone is one nucleotide away. Each collaborating institution followed its own protocols to collect whole blood in K2EDTA tubes. For TCRbeta analysis, collaborators shipped samples as frozen whole blood, isolated PBMCs, or DNA extracted from either of those sample types. The germline V gene encodes CDR1 KGHDR and CDR2 SFDVKD. V loses 3 bases of germline sequence and J loses 5 bases, and the interval between the two ends is 12 bases. Including the terminal cysteine and phenylalanine, the CDR3 comprises 14 residues. Only the CDR3 portion is preserved as DNA: 42 bases, with reading frame beginning at the first base.

This sequence originates from a man between 65 and 85 years old with active COVID-19. The chain couples TRBV24-1 to TRBJ2-5; the D segment could be TRBD2, given 6 matching bases. The material sequenced was peripheral blood. The CDR3 region reads CATSDNWGRETQYF. The DNA sequence reads TGTGCCACCAGTGATAATTGGGGGAGGGAGACCCAGTACTTC.